This record concerns one T cell receptor beta chain sequence. This sample is drawn from a study of T cells after yellow fever vaccination. For the study at large: Low-cell-number fractions were prepared with SMART-Seq v4 Ultra Low Input. Study outcomes and limitations: Few clonotypes appeared in both CD4 and CD8 compartments. The booster response re-showed most primary clones: 96% CD4, over 80% CD8.

TCR cDNA, made by 5'RACE template switching, carried an added universal primer site and UMIs. TCRdb processed the 5' RACE reads anew with MiXCR; each CDR3 protein has one entry. The sample yields more than 35,000 distinct CDR3 sequences, roughly 7% seen once. This CDR3 contains 11 residues. V dropped 5 bases and J dropped 6 bases, with 7 bases sitting between them. CDR1 and CDR2 (germline): SEHNR, FQNEAQ (reference sequence). V is TRBV7-9 and J is TRBJ1-1, with a tentative D call TRBD1 (6 bases). The clonotype was recovered from a man aged 25 to 40 who received the YFV17D yellow fever vaccine. The sample was CD8+ T cells not binding an NS4B(214-222) dextramer, sorted from PBMCs, taken 45 days after the yellow fever booster vaccination. CDR3 region: CASSRQAEAFF. The CDR3 DNA sequence: TGTGCCAGCAGCCGACAGGCTGAAGCTTTCTTT.